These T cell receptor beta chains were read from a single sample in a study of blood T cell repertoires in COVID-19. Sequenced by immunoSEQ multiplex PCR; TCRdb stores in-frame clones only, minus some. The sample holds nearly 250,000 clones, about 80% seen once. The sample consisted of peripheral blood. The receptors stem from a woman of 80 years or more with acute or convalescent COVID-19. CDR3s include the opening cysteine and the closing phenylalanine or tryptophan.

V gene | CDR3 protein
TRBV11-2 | CASSPTVPGELFF
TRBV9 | CASSVGAGLIQETQYF
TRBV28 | CASSYTGTGLGNTIYF
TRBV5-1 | CASSASGRADEQYF
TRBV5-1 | CASSFRDNNEQYF
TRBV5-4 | CASSRNLAGGYNEQFF
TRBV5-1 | CASSWRGANEKLFF
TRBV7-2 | CASSDGQRVEAFF
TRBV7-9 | CASSLTTRGELFF
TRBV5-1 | CASTLLETKNTEAFF
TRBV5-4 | CASSLTQGRTEAFF
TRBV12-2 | CASRLPTEDRGRFYGYTF
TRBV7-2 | CASSLAGQNYGYTF
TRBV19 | CASSPRSGSGTDTQYF
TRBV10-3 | CAISETDRDNSPLHF
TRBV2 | CASRRRDRGSYEQYF
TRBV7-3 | CASSRGQGQTQYF
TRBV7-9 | CASSLQGGVPYEQYF
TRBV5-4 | CASSLAPAGGGGQFF
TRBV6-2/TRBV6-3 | CASSYSRLALHFLYF
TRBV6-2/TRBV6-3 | CASSEDRRSNYEQYF
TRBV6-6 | CASSFTEGAPGTQYF
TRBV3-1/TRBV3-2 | CASSQAAGGVGNTIYF
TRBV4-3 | CASSQLRRDTEAFF
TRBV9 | CASSARLAGGQETQYF
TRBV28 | CASSSPGEPATGNTIYF
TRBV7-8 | CASSPRLAVDTQYF
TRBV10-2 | CASRAGTGATDTQYF
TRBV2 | CASSEGLAGNQETQYF
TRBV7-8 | CASSQVGGKAFF
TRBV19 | CASSGGSNYGYTF
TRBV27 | CASSQQGVTRKTQYF
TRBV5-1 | CASRNPRGTEAFF
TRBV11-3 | CASSLLAEGYNEQFF
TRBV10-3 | CAISEGSGTYEQYF
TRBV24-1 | CATSGAGTNNEQFF
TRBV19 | CASSMLQGGYEQYF
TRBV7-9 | CASSRTGVPYGYTF
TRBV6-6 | CASSRTAQAFF
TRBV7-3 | CASSLRQGAVGEQFF
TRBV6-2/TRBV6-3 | CASSKGGNQPQHF
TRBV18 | CASSPSGVAGNTIYF
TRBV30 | CAWSPLSRGGLAVRSSTGELFF
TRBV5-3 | CARSLYWEGSVEAFF
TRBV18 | CASSPSLAGVSHEQFF
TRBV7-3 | CASSLSTGMNTEAFF
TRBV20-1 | CSAFMNTEAFF
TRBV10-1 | CEHTTPGVYEQYF
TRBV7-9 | CASSLQRGGSETQYF
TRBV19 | CASSIGRALNTEAFF
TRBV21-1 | CASTPGVYGYTF
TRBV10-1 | CASSGRDYRTDTQYF
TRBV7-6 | CASSLPLRLAGGSSYNEQFF
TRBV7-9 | CASSLKGQAQHF
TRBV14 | CASSQVGAGARVNEQFF